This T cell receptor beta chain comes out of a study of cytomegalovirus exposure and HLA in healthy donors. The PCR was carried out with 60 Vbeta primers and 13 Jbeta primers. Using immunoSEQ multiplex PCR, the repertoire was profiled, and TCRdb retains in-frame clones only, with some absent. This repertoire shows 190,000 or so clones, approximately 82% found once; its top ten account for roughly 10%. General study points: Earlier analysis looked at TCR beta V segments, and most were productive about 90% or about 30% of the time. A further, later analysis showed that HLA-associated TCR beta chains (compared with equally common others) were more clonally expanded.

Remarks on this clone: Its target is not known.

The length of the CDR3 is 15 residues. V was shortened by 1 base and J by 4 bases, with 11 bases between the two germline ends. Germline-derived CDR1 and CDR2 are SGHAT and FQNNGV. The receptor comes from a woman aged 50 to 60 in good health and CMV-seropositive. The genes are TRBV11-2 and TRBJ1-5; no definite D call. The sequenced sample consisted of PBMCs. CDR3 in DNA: TGTGCCAGCAGCTTAGTTGGCGACGGGAATCAGCCCCAGCATTTT. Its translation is CASSLVGDGNQPQHF.